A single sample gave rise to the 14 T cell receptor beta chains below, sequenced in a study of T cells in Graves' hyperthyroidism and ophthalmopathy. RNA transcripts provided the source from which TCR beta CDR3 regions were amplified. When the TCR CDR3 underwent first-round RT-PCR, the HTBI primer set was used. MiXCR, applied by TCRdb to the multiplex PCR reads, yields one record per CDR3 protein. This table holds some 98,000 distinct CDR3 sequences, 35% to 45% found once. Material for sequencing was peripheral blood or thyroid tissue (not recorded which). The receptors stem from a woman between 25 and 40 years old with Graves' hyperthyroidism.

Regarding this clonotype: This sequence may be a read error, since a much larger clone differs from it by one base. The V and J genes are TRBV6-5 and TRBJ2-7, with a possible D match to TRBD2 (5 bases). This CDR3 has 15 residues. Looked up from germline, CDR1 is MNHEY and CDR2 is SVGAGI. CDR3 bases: TGTGCCAGCAGTTTGGCAGCGGAAAGATCCTACGAGAAGTACTTC. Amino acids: CASSLAAERSYEKYF.

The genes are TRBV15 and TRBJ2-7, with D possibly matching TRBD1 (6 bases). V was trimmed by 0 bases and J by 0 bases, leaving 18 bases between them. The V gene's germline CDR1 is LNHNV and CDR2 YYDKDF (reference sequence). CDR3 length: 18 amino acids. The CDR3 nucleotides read TGTGCCACCAGCAGAGATAGCAGCCCAGGGGTGGGCTCCTACGAGCAGTACTTC. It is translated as CATSRDSSPGVGSYEQYF.

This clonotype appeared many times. In DNA, the CDR3 is TGTGCCATCAGTTACAGGGGTTGGACTGAAGCTTTCTTT. It codes for CAISYRGWTEAFF. This chain uses TRBV10-3 with TRBJ1-1; 7 bases are shared with TRBD1. J lost 5 bases, V lost 5 bases, and 5 bases had no gene match. CDR1 is ENHRY, CDR2 SYGVKD, per germline. The CDR3 totals 13 residues.

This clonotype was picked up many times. The CDR3 nucleotides read TGTGCCAGCAACTCCGGGCCCTATAATGAAAAACTGTTTTTT. It translates to CASNSGPYNEKLFF. The rearrangement uses TRBV5-6 and TRBJ1-4, with no clear D. This CDR3 has 14 residues. The V and J ends lost 6 bases and 4 bases respectively, with 13 bases between them. Germline CDR1 reads SGHDT; CDR2 reads YYEEEE.

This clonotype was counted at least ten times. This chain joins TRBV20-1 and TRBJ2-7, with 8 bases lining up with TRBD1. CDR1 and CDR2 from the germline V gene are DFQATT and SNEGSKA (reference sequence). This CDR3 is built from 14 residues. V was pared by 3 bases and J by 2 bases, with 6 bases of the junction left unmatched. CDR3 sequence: CSASIQGETYEQYF. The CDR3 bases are TGCAGTGCTAGTATACAGGGGGAGACCTACGAGCAGTACTTC.

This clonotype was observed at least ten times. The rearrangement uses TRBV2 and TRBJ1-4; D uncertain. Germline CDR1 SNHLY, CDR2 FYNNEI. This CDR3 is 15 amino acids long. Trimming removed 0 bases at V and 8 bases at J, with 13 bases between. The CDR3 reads CASSEARGVAEKLFF. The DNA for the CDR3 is TGTGCCAGCAGTGAAGCGCGCGGGGTTGCGGAAAAACTGTTTTTT.

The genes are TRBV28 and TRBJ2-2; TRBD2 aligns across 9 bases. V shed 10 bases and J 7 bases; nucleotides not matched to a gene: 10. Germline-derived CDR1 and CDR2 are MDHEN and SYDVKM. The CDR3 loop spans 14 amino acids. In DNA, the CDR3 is TGTGCCACCCAGTGGCGGGGGGGTATCGGGGAGCTGTTTTTT. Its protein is CATQWRGGIGELFF.

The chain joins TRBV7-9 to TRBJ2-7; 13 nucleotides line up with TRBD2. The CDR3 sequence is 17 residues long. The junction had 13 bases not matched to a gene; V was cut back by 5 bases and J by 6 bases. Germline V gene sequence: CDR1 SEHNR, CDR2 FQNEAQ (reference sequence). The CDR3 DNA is TGTGCCAGCAGCCCGGTCATTGGGACTAGCGGGACACGCGAGCAGTACTTC. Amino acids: CASSPVIGTSGTREQYF.

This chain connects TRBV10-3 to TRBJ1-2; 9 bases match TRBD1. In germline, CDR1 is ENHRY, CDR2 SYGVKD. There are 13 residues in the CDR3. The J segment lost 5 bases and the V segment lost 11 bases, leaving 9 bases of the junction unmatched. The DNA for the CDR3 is TGTGCCGTACAGGGGGCAGAGGAATATGGCTACACCTTC. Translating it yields CAVQGAEEYGYTF.

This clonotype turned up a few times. The CDR3 protein is CASLGGGWGEQYF. Here the CDR3 DNA reads TGTGCCAGCCTCGGGGGGGGCTGGGGGGAGCAGTACTTC. The V gene is TRBV28, the J gene TRBJ2-7, with TRBD2 matching over 8 bases. Losses at the gene ends were 8 bases for V and 7 bases for J; bases not matched to a gene: 10. There are 13 residues in the CDR3. Germline V gene lookup returns CDR1 MDHEN and CDR2 SYDVKM.

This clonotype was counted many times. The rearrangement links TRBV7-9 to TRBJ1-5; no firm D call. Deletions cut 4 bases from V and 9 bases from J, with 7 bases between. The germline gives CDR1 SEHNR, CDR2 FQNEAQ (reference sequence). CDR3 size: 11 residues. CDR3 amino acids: CASSSRGPQHF. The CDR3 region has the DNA TGTGCCAGCAGCTCCAGAGGGCCCCAGCATTTT. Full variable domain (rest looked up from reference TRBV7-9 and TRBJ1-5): DTGVSQNPRHKITKRGQNVTFRCDPISEHNRLYWYRQTLGQGPEFLTYFQNEAQLEKSRLLSDRFSAERPKGSFSTLEIQRTEQGDSAMYLCASSSRGPQHFGDGTRLSIL.

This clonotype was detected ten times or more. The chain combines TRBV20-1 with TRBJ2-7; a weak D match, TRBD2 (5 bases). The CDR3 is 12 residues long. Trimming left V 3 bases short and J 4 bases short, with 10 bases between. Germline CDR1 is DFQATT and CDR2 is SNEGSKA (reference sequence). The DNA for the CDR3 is TGCAGTGCTAGGGACTTAAAGTACGAGCAGTACTTC. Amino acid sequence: CSARDLKYEQYF.

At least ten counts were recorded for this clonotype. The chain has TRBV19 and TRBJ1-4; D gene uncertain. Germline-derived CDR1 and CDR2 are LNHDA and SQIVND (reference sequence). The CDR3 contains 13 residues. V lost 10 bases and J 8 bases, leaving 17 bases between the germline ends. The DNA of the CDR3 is TGTGCCACCTCCCGTGGAGGCGTGGAAAAACTGTTTTTT. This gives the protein CATSRGGVEKLFF.

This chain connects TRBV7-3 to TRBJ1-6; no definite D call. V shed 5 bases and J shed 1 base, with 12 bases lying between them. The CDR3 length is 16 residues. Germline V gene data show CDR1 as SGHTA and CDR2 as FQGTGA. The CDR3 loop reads CASSPSWGSYNSPLHF. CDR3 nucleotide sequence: TGTGCCAGCAGCCCCAGTTGGGGTTCCTATAATTCACCCCTCCACTTT.